This T cell receptor (beta chain) was observed in a study of control samples from healthy donors and cancer patients. Repertoires were generated with immunoSEQ multiplex PCR, while TCRdb's copy carries only in-frame clones and drops some. The table records around 120,000 clones, over 75% of them present only once. The CDR3 is made up of 15 amino acids. J was trimmed by 0 bases and V by 6 bases; bases with no gene match: 5. Germline loops: CDR1 LGHDT, CDR2 YNNKEL (reference sequence). The TCR was taken from a man in his fifties or sixties in good health. Sample: blood. The V and J genes are TRBV3-1 (or the pseudogene TRBV3-2) and TRBJ1-3, with TRBD1 identical over 7 bases. CDR3 nucleotides: TGTGCCAGCAGACTCGGGACAGCCTCTGGAAACACCATATATTTT. Translation: CASRLGTASGNTIYF.